This T cell receptor beta chain was captured by sequencing in a study of cytomegalovirus exposure and HLA in healthy donors. The PCR ran on 60 Vbeta and 13 Jbeta primers. Original handling: About 80 million unique TCR beta chains, about 11 million of them shared, were counted by a later analysis. Measured with immunoSEQ multiplex PCR; TCRdb has only the in-frame clones, and not every one. The V and J calls and clone size are taken from that table; D and trimming were inferred from the DNA. This table has roughly 130,000 clones, roughly 79% appearing once. The CDR3 has 16 amino acids. Germline V gene sequence: CDR1 LNHDA, CDR2 SQIVND (reference sequence). With 4 bases removed from V and 4 bases from J, the gap between germline ends came to 17 bases.

V and J are TRBV19 and TRBJ2-1; D is ambiguous. Sequenced input: PBMCs. This receptor was identified in a woman in her forties or fifties in good health and CMV-seronegative. CDR3 in amino acids: CASSRDLTRRYNEQFF. In DNA form, the CDR3 reads TGTGCCAGTAGTAGAGACTTAACGAGAAGATACAATGAGCAGTTCTTC.